These 25 T cell receptor beta chains were sequenced from one sample in a study of blood T cell repertoires in COVID-19. Sequencing was performed with immunoSEQ multiplex PCR; in TCRdb, only in-frame clones are kept and a portion is missing. The sample includes some 40,000 clones, more than 85% of them seen just once. The sequenced material came from peripheral blood. These receptors all stem from an elderly woman with acute or convalescent COVID-19.

This clone was recorded only once. The V and J genes are TRBV6-1 and TRBJ2-3, with 7 bases lining up with TRBD2. In germline, CDR1 is MNHNS, CDR2 SASEGT. The V segment lost 1 base and the J segment 2 bases; nucleotides outside the gene matches: 6. The CDR3 is made up of 16 amino acids. This CDR3 reads CASSEVLAGATDTQYF. DNA of the CDR3: TGTGCCAGCAGTGAAGTCTTAGCGGGTGCCACAGATACGCAGTATTTT.

V and J are TRBV18 and TRBJ1-1; possibly TRBD1 for D (5 bases). The CDR3 spans 14 residues. V was trimmed by 6 bases and J by 2 bases, leaving 13 bases between them. Germline loops: CDR1 KGHSH, CDR2 LQKENI. Here the CDR3 reads CASSQGLINTEAFF. CDR3 in DNA: TGTGCCAGCTCCCAGGGACTGATTAACACTGAAGCTTTCTTT.

V and J are TRBV5-1 and TRBJ2-3, with TRBD1 matching 8 bases. The CDR3 loop spans 16 amino acids. V lost 3 bases to trimming and J lost 2 bases; unmatched junction nucleotides: 8. Germline assignment: CDR1 SGHRS and CDR2 YFSETQ. The CDR3: CASSSTTGDITDTQYF. DNA of the CDR3: TGCGCCAGCAGCTCCACGACAGGGGATATCACAGATACGCAGTATTTT.

This chain links TRBV7-6 with TRBJ1-6; 7 positions agree with TRBD1. Germline assignment: CDR1 SGHVS and CDR2 FNYEAQ. The ends lost 5 bases at V and 6 bases at J; junction bases unmatched: 16. CDR3 length: 18 residues. The chain's CDR3 is CASSALRDSILGNSPLHF. As DNA, the CDR3 is TGTGCCAGCAGCGCCCTCCGGGACAGTATCCTTGGTAATTCACCCCTCCACTTT.

The V gene is TRBV5-8, the J gene TRBJ1-3; D not certain. CDR3 length: 15 amino acids. Trimming left V 4 bases short and J 2 bases short, with 13 bases between. CDR1 SGHTS and CDR2 YDEGEE come from the germline V gene. In DNA, the CDR3 is TGTGCCAGCAGCCTCAGTGGCGGGCCTGGAAACACCATATATTTT. Amino acids: CASSLSGGPGNTIYF.

The chain links TRBV2 to TRBJ1-5; perhaps TRBD1 as D (5 bases). Germline V gives CDR1 SNHLY, CDR2 FYNNEI. The CDR3 length is 13 residues. The V gene lost 3 bases and the J gene lost 7 bases, with 10 bases spanning the gap. CDR3 bases: TGTGCCAGCAGTGAGGCCAGGGCCCAGCCCCAGCATTTT. Its translation: CASSEARAQPQHF.

The chain is built from TRBV4-3 and TRBJ2-2; D might be TRBD1 (5 bases). Germline CDR1 reads LGHNA; CDR2 reads YSLEER. V lost 1 base, J lost 4 bases, and 13 bases lay in between. This CDR3 has 16 residues. CDR3 sequence reads: CASSQAWGSSTGELFF. CDR3 in DNA: TGCGCCAGCAGCCAAGCCTGGGGCTCAAGCACCGGGGAGCTGTTTTTT.

The chain has TRBV6-1 and TRBJ1-4, with D perhaps matching TRBD1 (6 bases). Deletions cut 0 bases from V and 5 bases from J, with 10 bases between. This CDR3 has 15 amino acids. Germline CDR1 MNHNS, CDR2 SASEGT. CDR3 sequence (DNA): TGTGCCAGCAGTGAAGCGCAGGGGTTGAATGAAAAACTGTTTTTT. Translating gives CASSEAQGLNEKLFF.

The V call is TRBV2, the J call TRBJ1-1; D remains ambiguous. V was shortened by 5 bases and J by 1 base, with 8 bases between the two germline ends. This CDR3 comprises 13 residues. CDR1 SNHLY and CDR2 FYNNEI come from the germline V gene. CDR3 protein: CASSLTENTEAFF. CDR3 sequence (DNA): TGTGCCAGCAGTCTAACAGAGAACACTGAAGCTTTCTTT. The entire variable domain, with the rest obtained from reference TRBV2 and TRBJ1-1, is as follows: EPEVTQTPSHQVTQMGQEVILRCVPISNHLYFYWYRQILGQKVEFLVSFYNNEISEKSEIFDDQFSVERPDGSNFTLKIRSTKLEDSAMYFCASSLTENTEAFFGQGTRLTVV.

The rearrangement links TRBV19 to TRBJ1-2; 10 bases line up with TRBD1. Germline V gene sequence: CDR1 LNHDA, CDR2 SQIVND (reference sequence). The CDR3 sequence is 14 residues long. Trimming at V came to 5 bases and at J to 4 bases, leaving 4 bases not matched to a gene. CDR3 residues: CASSAGQGFYGYTF. DNA for the CDR3: TGTGCCAGTAGTGCGGGACAGGGGTTCTATGGCTACACCTTC.

This clone was found once. This chain connects TRBV4-3 to TRBJ2-5; the D is unclear. Trimming left V 4 bases short and J 0 bases short, with 9 bases between. The CDR3 length is 14 residues. Germline V CDR1 and CDR2: LGHNA, YSLEER. CDR3 bases: TGCGCCAGCAGCCGCCTACTGTACCAAGAGACCCAGTACTTC. Encoded protein: CASSRLLYQETQYF.

The chain recombines TRBV7-2 with TRBJ1-1, with 7 positions matching TRBD1. J lost 3 bases, V lost 1 base, and 14 bases had no gene match. Germline CDR1 SGHTA, CDR2 FQGNSA. This CDR3 has 18 residues. CDR3 in amino acids: CASSLGVGGRFLDTEAFF. The CDR3 nucleotides are TGTGCCAGCAGCTTAGGGGTAGGGGGCAGGTTTTTGGACACTGAAGCTTTCTTT.

This chain joins TRBV19 and TRBJ2-3; 9 bases match TRBD2. This CDR3 region has 19 residues. The germline gives CDR1 LNHDA, CDR2 SQIVND (reference sequence). With 2 bases clipped from V and 0 bases from J, the junction kept 12 bases outside the gene matches. In nucleotides, the CDR3 is TGTGCCAGTAGTATAAGCCCCGGCGGGAGGGCCAGGAGCACAGATACGCAGTATTTT. This translates into CASSISPGGRARSTDTQYF.

The V call is TRBV4-1, the J call TRBJ1-1; a possible D gene is TRBD1 (6 bases). Germline CDR1 MGHRA, CDR2 YSYEKL. This CDR3 has 16 amino acids. With 4 bases removed from V and 1 base from J, the gap between germline ends came to 16 bases. The CDR3 DNA reads TGCGCCAGCAGCCGAAGGGGGTCGGGACCGAACACTGAAGCTTTCTTT. It is translated as CASSRRGSGPNTEAFF.

V is TRBV9 and J is TRBJ2-5; the match to TRBD2 covers 8 bases. The CDR3 totals 13 residues. The germline V gene has CDR1 SGDLS and CDR2 YYNGEE. Losses at the gene ends were 3 bases for V and 3 bases for J; bases not matched to a gene: 1. CDR3 region: CASSEGLEETQYF. The CDR3 region has the DNA TGTGCCAGCAGCGAGGGACTAGAAGAGACCCAGTACTTC. Variable domain in full (rest from reference TRBV9 and TRBJ2-5): DSGVTQTPKHLITATGQRVTLRCSPRSGDLSVYWYQQSLDQGLQFLIQYYNGEERAKGNILERFSAQQFPDLHSELNLSSLELGDSALYFCASSEGLEETQYFGPGTRLLVL.

The gene calls are TRBV18 and TRBJ1-5, with 8 bases aligning to TRBD1. Germline values: CDR1 KGHSH, CDR2 LQKENI. V lost 5 bases to trimming and J lost 7 bases; unmatched junction nucleotides: 10. The CDR3 spans 15 residues. CDR3 DNA sequence: TGTGCCAGCTCAGCAGGACAGGGAGGACAGCAGCCCCAGCATTTT. This sequence encodes CASSAGQGGQQPQHF.

The chain carries TRBV11-2 and TRBJ1-3; no firm D call. This CDR3 has 12 amino acids. Germline V gives CDR1 SGHAT, CDR2 FQNNGV. Trimming cost V 2 bases and J 6 bases, with 5 bases left between them. The CDR3 DNA is TGTGCCAGCAGCTTATCACAAAACACCATATATTTT. This translates into CASSLSQNTIYF.

This rearrangement joins TRBV6-1 to TRBJ1-5, with no clear D. The length of the CDR3 is 14 residues. Looked up from germline, CDR1 is MNHNS and CDR2 is SASEGT. Deletions cut 1 base from V and 9 bases from J, with 13 bases between. CDR3 region: CASSEEAAGRPQHF. Written as DNA, the CDR3 is TGTGCCAGCAGTGAAGAGGCGGCCGGAAGGCCCCAGCATTTT.

The V call is TRBV5-6, the J call TRBJ1-2; D unresolved. V lost 1 base to trimming and J lost 8 bases, with 9 bases between them. The CDR3 consists of 12 residues. From germline, CDR1 is SGHDT and CDR2 YYEEEE. CDR3 coding DNA: TGTGCCAGCAGCTTGTCGAGGGAAGGCTACACCTTC. Protein: CASSLSREGYTF.

The chain links TRBV19 to TRBJ1-1; D gene unclear. Germline values: CDR1 LNHDA, CDR2 SQIVND (reference sequence). CDR3 length: 12 amino acids. V gave up 7 bases and J gave up 4 bases, with 10 bases separating them. CDR3 sequence reads: CASKPGGTEAFF. CDR3 in DNA: TGTGCCAGTAAACCAGGAGGCACTGAAGCTTTCTTT.

About this clone itself: Relative to the germline gene, one junction end is altered; a read error may explain this. The gene calls are TRBV19 and TRBJ1-2; D is unclear. This CDR3 spans 13 amino acids. Germline loops: CDR1 LNHDA, CDR2 SQIVND (reference sequence). Here the CDR3 reads CASSLDTYYGYTF. The CDR3 DNA follows: TGTGCCAGTAGTTTAGACACTTACTATGGCTACACCTTC.

The chain combines TRBV3-1 (or the pseudogene TRBV3-2) with TRBJ2-5; 11 bases are shared with TRBD2. The ends lost 0 bases at V and 5 bases at J; junction bases unmatched: 17. The germline V gene has CDR1 LGHDT and CDR2 YNNKEL (reference sequence). This CDR3 contains 20 residues. The CDR3 bases are TGTGCCAGCAGCCAAGACTACTGGGGACTAGCGGCGCGAGGGGGGGAGACCCAGTACTTC. Its protein product is CASSQDYWGLAARGGETQYF.

The genes are TRBV3-1 (or the pseudogene TRBV3-2) and TRBJ1-6, with a weak D call TRBD1 (5 bases). The CDR3 has 14 amino acids. CDR1 LGHDT and CDR2 YNNKEL come from the germline V gene (reference sequence). Deletions cut 1 base from V and 9 bases from J, with 10 bases between. In nucleotides, the CDR3 is TGTGCCAGCAGCCAAGTGCGGGGGGGTTCACCCCTCCACTTT. As protein: CASSQVRGGSPLHF.

The chain is built from TRBV5-1 and TRBJ2-1; 8 nucleotides align to TRBD1. CDR1 is SGHRS, CDR2 YFSETQ, per germline. The CDR3 totals 14 residues. V lost 6 bases, J lost 6 bases, and 8 bases stayed unmatched. This CDR3 reads CASKTGTGFNEQFF. The CDR3 DNA reads TGCGCCAGCAAAACCGGGACAGGCTTCAATGAGCAGTTCTTC.

V is TRBV2 and J is TRBJ1-4, with D unresolved. CDR3 length: 14 amino acids. V lost 4 bases to trimming and J lost 1 base, with 7 bases between them. Germline CDR1 SNHLY, CDR2 FYNNEI. The DNA for the CDR3 is TGTGCCAGCAGTGGGCGGGGAACTAATGAAAAACTGTTTTTT. This encodes CASSGRGTNEKLFF.